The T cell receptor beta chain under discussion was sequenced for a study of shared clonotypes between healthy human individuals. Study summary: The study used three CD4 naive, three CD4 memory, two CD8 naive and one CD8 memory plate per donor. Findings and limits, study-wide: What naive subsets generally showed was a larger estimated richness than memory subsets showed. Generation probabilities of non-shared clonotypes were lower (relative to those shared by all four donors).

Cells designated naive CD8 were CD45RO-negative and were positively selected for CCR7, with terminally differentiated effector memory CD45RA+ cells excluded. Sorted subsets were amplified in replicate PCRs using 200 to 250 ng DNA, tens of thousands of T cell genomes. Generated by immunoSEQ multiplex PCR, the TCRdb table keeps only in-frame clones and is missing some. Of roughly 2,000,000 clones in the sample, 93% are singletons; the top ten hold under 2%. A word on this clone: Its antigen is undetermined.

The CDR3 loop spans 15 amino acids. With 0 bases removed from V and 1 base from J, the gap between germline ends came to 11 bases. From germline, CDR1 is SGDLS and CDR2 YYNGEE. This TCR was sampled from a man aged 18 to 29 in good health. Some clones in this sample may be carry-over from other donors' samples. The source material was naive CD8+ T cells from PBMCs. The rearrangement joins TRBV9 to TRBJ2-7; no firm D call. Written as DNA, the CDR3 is TGTGCCAGCAGCGTAGCTCTAGACGCTTCCTACGAGCAGTACTTC. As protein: CASSVALDASYEQYF.